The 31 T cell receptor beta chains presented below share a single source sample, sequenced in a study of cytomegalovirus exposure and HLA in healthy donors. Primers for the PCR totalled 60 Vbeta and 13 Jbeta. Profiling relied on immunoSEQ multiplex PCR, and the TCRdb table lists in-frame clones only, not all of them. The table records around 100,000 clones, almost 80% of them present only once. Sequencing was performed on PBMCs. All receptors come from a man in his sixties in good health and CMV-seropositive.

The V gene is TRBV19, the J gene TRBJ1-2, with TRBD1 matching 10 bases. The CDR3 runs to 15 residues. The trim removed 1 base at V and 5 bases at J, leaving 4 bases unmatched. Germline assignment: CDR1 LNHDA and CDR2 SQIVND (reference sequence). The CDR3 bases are TGTGCCAGTAGTATAGTCGCGGGACAGGGGTATGGCTACACCTTC. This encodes CASSIVAGQGYGYTF.

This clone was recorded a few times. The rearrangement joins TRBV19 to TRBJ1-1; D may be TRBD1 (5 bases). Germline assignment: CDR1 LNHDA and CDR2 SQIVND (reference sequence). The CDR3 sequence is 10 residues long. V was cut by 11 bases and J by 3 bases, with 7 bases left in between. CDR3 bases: TGTGCCGGAGGGGACACTGAAGCTTTCTTT. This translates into CAGGDTEAFF.

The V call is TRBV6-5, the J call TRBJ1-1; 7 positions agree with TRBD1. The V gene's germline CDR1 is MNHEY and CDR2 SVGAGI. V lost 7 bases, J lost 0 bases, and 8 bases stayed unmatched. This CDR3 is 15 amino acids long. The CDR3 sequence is CASKGARSMNTEAFF. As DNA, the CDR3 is TGTGCCAGCAAGGGGGCGCGGTCCATGAACACTGAAGCTTTCTTT.

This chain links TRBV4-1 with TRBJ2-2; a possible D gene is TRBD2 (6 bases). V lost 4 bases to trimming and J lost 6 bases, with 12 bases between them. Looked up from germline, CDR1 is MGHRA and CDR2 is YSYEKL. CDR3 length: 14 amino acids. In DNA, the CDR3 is TGCGCCAGCAGCCCGGTGGAGGGGCCCGGGGAGCTGTTTTTT. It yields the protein CASSPVEGPGELFF.

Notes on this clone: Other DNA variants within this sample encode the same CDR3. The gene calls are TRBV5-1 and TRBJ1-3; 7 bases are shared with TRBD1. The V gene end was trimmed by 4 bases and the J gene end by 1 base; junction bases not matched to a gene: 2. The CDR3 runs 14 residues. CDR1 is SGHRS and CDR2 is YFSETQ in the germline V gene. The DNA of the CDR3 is TGCGCCAGCAGCGAGGGACAGTCTGGAAACACCATATATTTT. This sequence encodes CASSEGQSGNTIYF.

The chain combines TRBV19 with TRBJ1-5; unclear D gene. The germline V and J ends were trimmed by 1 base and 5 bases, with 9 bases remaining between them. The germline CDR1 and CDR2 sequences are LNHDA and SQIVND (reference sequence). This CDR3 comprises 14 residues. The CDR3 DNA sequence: TGTGCCAGTAGTATAGTCTCAGACTATCAGCCCCAGCATTTT. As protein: CASSIVSDYQPQHF.

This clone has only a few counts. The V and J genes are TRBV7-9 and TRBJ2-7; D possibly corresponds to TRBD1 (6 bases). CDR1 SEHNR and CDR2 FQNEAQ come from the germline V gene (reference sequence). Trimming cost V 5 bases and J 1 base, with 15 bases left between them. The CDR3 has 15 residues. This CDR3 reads CASSTLRGTSYEQYF. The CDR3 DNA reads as TGTGCCAGCAGCACGCTCAGGGGTACTTCCTACGAGCAGTACTTC.

The chain's CDR3 is CASSLTGSLYGYTF. CDR3 DNA: TGTGCCAGCAGTTTAACAGGCAGTCTGTATGGCTACACCTTC. The chain joins TRBV28 to TRBJ1-2; a weak D match, TRBD1 (5 bases). The V end lost 2 bases, the J end lost 5 bases, and 12 bases lay between the germline ends. The CDR3 totals 14 residues. The germline gives CDR1 MDHEN, CDR2 SYDVKM.

The CDR3 nucleotides read TGTGCCAGCAGCTTAGGGCGCGGCAGATCGGTCCGCACAGATACGCAGTATTTT. Protein: CASSLGRGRSVRTDTQYF. V gene TRBV11-2 combines with J gene TRBJ2-3; D remains ambiguous. CDR1 is SGHAT and CDR2 is FQNNGV in the germline V gene. The CDR3 spans 18 residues. The V end lost 1 base, the J end lost 1 base, and 18 bases lay between the germline ends.

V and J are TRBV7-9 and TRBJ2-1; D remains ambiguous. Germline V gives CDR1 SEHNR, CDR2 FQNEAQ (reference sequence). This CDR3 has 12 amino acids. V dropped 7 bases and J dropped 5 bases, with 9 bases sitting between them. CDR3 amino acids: CASTSLNNEQFF. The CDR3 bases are TGTGCCAGCACCTCACTCAACAATGAGCAGTTCTTC.

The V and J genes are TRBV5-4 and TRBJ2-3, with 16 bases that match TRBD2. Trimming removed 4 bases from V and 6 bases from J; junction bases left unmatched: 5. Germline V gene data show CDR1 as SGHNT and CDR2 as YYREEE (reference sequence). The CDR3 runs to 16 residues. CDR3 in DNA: TGTGCCAGCAGCGGGACTAGCGGGGGGGCCATGGATACGCAGTATTTT. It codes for CASSGTSGGAMDTQYF.

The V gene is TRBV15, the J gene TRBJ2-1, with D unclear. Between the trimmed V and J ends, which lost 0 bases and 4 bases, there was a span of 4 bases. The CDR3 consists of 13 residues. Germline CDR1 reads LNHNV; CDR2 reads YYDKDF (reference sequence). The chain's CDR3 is CATSRERYNEQFF. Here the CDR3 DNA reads TGTGCCACCAGCAGAGAGAGATACAATGAGCAGTTCTTC.

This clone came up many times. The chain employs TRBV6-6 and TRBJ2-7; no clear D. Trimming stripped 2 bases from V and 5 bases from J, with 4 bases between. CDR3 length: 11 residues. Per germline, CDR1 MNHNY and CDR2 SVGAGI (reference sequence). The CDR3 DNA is TGTGCCAGCAGTTACGCGGACGAGCAGTACTTC. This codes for CASSYADEQYF.

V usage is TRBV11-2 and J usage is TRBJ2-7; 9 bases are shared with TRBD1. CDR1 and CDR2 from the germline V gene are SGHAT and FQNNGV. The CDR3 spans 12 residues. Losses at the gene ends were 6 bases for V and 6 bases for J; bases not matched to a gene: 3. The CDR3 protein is CASRSGQGEQYF. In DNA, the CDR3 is TGTGCCAGCAGATCGGGACAGGGCGAGCAGTACTTC.

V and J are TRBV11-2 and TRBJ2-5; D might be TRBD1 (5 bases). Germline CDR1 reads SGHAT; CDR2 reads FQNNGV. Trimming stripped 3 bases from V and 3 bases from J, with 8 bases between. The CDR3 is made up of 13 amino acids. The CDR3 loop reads CASSFTGEETQYF. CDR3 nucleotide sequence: TGTGCCAGCAGCTTCACAGGAGAAGAGACCCAGTACTTC.

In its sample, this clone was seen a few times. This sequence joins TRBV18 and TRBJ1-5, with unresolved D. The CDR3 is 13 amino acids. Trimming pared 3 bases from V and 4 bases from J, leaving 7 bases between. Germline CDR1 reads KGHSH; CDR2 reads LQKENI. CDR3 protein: CASSPGSNQPQHF. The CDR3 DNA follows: TGTGCCAGCTCACCGGGGAGTAATCAGCCCCAGCATTTT. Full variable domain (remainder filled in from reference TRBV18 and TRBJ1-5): NAGVMQNPRHLVRRRGQEARLRCSPMKGHSHVYWYRQLPEEGLKFMVYLQKENIIDESGMPKERFSAEFPKEGPSILRIQQVVRGDSAAYFCASSPGSNQPQHFGDGTRLSIL.

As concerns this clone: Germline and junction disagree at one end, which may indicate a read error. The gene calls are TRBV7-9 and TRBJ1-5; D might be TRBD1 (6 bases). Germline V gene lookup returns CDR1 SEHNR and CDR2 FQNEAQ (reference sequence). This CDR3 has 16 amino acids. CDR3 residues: CSSLLQGVVSNQPQHF. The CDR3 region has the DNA TGTTCCAGCCTTTTACAGGGAGTGGTGAGCAATCAGCCCCAGCATTTT. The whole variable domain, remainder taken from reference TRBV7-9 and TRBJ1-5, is DTGVSQNPRHKITKRGQNVTFRCDPISEHNRLYWYRQTLGQGPEFLTYFQNEAQLEKSRLLSDRFSAERPKGSFSTLEIQRTEQGDSAMYLCSSLLQGVVSNQPQHFGDGTRLSIL.

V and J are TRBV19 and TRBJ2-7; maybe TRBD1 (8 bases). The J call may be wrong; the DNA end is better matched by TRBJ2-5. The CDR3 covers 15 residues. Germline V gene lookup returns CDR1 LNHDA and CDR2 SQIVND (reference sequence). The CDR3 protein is CASSKIGQGGETQYF. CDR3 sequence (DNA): TGTGCCAGTAGTAAAATCGGACAGGGAGGGGAGACCCAGTACTTC.

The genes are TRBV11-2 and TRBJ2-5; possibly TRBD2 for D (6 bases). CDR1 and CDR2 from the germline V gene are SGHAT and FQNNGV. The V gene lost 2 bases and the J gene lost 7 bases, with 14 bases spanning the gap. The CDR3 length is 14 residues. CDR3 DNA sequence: TGTGCCAGCAGCTTAAACAGGTTGGGGGGGACCCAGTACTTC. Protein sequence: CASSLNRLGGTQYF.

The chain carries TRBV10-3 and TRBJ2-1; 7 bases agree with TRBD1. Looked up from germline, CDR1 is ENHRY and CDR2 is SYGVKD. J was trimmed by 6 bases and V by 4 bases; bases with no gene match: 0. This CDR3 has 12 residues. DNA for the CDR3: TGTGCCATCAGTGCAGGGGGCAATGAGCAGTTCTTC. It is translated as CAISAGGNEQFF.

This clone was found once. CDR3 nucleotide sequence: TGTGCCAGCAGCCAACTCGGACAGGGGAGGGACGAGCAGTACTTC. It translates to CASSQLGQGRDEQYF. This chain uses TRBV7-9 with TRBJ2-7; 9 bases fit TRBD1. Trimming took 5 bases from V and 5 from J; bases not matched to a gene: 10. Germline CDR1 reads SEHNR; CDR2 reads FQNEAQ (reference sequence). CDR3 length: 15 residues.

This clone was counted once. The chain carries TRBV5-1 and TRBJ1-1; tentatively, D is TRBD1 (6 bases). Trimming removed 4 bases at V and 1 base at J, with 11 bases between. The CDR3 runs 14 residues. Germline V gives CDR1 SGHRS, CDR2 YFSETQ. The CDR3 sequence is CASSQDSSNTEAFF. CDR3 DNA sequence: TGCGCCAGCAGCCAGGACAGCTCGAACACTGAAGCTTTCTTT.

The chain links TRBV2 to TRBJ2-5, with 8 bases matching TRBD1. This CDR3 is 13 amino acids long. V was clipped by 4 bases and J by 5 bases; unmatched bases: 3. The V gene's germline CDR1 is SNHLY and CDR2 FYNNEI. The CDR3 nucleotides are TGTGCCAGCAGTGGACAGGGGAAGGAGACCCAGTACTTC. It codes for CASSGQGKETQYF.

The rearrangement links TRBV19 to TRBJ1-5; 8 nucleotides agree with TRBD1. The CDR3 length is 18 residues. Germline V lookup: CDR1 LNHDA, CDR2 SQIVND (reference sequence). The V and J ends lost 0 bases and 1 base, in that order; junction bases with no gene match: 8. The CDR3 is CASSIDRSGTGSNQPQHF. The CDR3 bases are TGTGCCAGTAGTATAGATCGGTCCGGGACAGGCAGCAATCAGCCCCAGCATTTT.

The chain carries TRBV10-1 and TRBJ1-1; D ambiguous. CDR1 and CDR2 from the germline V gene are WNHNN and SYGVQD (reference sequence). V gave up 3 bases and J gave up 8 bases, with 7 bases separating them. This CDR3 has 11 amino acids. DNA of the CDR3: TGCGCCAGCAGTGATGGAGGGGAAGCTTTCTTT. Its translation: CASSDGGEAFF.

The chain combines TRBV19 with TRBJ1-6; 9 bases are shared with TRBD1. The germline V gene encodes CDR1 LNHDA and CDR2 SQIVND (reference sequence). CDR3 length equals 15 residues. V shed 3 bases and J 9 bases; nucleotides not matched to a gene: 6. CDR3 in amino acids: CASSMGDRVGSPLHF. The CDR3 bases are TGTGCCAGTAGTATGGGGGACAGGGTCGGTTCACCCCTCCACTTT.

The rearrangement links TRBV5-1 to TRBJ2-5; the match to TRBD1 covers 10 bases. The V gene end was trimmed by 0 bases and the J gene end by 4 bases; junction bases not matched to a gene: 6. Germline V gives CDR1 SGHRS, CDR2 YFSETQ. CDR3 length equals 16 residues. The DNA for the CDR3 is TGCGCCAGCAGCTTGGGACAGGGGGCGACGTCAGAGACCCAGTACTTC. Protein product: CASSLGQGATSETQYF.

The CDR3 loop reads CASSPGQETQYF. DNA of the CDR3: TGTGCCAGCAGCCCCGGACAGGAAACGCAGTATTTT. J is TRBJ2-3 and V is TRBV5-6, with 7 positions matching TRBD1. CDR1 is SGHDT and CDR2 is YYEEEE in the germline V gene. This CDR3 has 12 residues. V dropped 4 bases and J dropped 9; count of bases not matched to a gene: 5.

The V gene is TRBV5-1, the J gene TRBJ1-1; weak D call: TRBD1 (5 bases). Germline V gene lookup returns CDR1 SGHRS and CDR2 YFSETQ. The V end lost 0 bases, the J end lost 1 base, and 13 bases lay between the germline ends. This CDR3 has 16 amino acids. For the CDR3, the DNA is TGCGCCAGCAGCTTGGCCCCGGGGGTCTGGAACACTGAAGCTTTCTTT. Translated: CASSLAPGVWNTEAFF.

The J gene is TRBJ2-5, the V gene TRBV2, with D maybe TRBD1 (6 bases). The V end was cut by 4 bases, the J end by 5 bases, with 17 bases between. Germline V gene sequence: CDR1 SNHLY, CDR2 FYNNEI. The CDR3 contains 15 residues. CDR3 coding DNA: TGTGCCAGCAGTGGGGAATTGGGGCAGGGGGAGACCCAGTACTTC. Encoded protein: CASSGELGQGETQYF.

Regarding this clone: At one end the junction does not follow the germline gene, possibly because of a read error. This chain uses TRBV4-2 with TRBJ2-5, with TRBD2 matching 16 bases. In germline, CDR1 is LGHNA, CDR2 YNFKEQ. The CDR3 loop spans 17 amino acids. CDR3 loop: CASSPGTSGGAGEAQYF. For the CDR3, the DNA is TGTGCCAGCAGCCCCGGGACTAGCGGGGGGGCAGGAGAGGCCCAGTACTTC.